This TCR beta chain was observed in a study of cytomegalovirus exposure and HLA in healthy donors. Overall study results and limits: Later analysis found that TCR beta chains associated with HLA were more clonally expanded than other, equally common chains.

Germline V gene lookup returns CDR1 MNHEY and CDR2 SMNVEV (reference sequence). V lost 5 bases to trimming and J lost 0 bases; unmatched junction nucleotides: 3. This CDR3 comprises 15 residues. Remarks on this clone: Its antigen is still unknown.

Primers for the PCR totalled 60 Vbeta and 13 Jbeta. Only in-frame clones appear in the TCRdb table, and some are missing; sequencing was by immunoSEQ multiplex PCR. The table lists about 240,000 clones, approximately 80% of them singletons. The TCR originated in a woman in her sixties in good health and CMV-seropositive. The sequenced sample consisted of PBMCs. The chain has TRBV27 and TRBJ2-7; 11 positions match TRBD2. CDR3 coding DNA: TGTGCCAGCAGTGATACTAGCGGGAGCTCCTACGAGCAGTACTTC. This translates into CASSDTSGSSYEQYF.